The present TCR beta chain was sequenced within a study of monozygotic twins with inflammatory bowel disease. The germline gives CDR1 MNHNY, CDR2 SVGAGI (reference sequence). CDR3 size: 14 residues. Whole blood that had not undergone T cell sorting provided the isolated total RNA. Making each TCR library took around 3,300 ng of total RNA. TCRdb re-called the 5' RACE reads; every CDR3 protein appears as one record, without DNA. This listing includes hundreds of thousands of distinct CDR3 sequences. The specimen was blood. V gene TRBV6-6 combines with J gene TRBJ1-1; the D call from TCRdb, TRBD1, cannot be confirmed without DNA. This clonotype originated in a human donor with ulcerative colitis or Crohn's disease, or a healthy co-twin of an affected twin (not recorded which). CDR3 loop: CASSIGQGKTEAFF.